Sequencing of this T cell receptor (beta chain) was carried out in a study of T-cell memory formation after mild COVID-19. Looking at the study overall: Clustering of TCRs was largely donor specific.

In germline, CDR1 is SGHTA, CDR2 FQGTGA. This CDR3 is 13 amino acids long. Trimming took off 2 bases at V and 8 bases at J, with 13 bases between the two ends. TCRdb used MiXCR to reprocess the 5' RACE reads, holding one entry per CDR3 protein. Of more than 350,000 distinct CDR3 sequences listed, approximately 16% were seen once; the top ten hold about 22%. This clonotype was detected only a few times. Its target is unknown. Whole-study findings and limits: That cross-reactive memory joined was suggested by some responding clones appearing in pre-infection memory. Clones that contracted from day 15 to 85 were balanced CD4/CD8, while later expanders leaned CD4+. The study found contracting CD4+ clones mainly in CM and EM and contracting CD8+ clones in EMRA.

This chain uses TRBV7-3 with TRBJ2-7, with a weak D call TRBD1 (6 bases). The TCR sequence derives from a man between 18 and 35 years old who had mild COVID-19 (a few samples of this study predate the infection). Cell type and time point are not known. The specimen sequenced was PBMCs or a T cell subset sorted from them (not recorded which). CDR3 in DNA: TGTGCCAGCAGCTTAGTTTCGACAGGACAGCAGTACTTC. Translating gives CASSLVSTGQQYF.